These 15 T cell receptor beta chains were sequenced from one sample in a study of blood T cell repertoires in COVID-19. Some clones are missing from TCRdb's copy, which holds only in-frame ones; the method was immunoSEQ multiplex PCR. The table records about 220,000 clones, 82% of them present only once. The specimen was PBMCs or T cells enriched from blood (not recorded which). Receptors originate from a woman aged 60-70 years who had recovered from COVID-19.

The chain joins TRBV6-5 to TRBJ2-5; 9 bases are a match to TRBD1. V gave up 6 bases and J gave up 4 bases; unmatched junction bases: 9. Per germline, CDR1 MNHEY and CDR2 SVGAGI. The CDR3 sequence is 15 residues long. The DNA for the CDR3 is TGTGCCAGCAGCCCCGGGGACAGGGAGGCAGAGACCCAGTACTTC. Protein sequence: CASSPGDREAETQYF.

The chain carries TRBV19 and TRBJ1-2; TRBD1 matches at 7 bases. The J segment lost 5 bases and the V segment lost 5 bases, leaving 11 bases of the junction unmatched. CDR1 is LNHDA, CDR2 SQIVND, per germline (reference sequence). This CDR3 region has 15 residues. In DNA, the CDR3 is TGTGCCAGTAGTCACGAGGTAGGGGGCAGGTATGGCTACACCTTC. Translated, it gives CASSHEVGGRYGYTF.

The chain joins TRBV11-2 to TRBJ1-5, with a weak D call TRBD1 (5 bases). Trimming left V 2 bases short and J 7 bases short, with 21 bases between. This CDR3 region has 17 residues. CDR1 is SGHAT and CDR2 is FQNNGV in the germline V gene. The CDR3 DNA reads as TGTGCCAGCAGCTTATCGCTTAATGTCGGGGGAGGCCAGCCCCAGCATTTT. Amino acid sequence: CASSLSLNVGGGQPQHF.

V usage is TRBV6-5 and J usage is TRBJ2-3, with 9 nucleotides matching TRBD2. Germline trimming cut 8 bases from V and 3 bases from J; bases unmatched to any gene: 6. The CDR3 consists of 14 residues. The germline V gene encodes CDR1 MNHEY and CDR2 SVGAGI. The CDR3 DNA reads TGTGCCAGCCGACTAGCGGCGTTAACAGATACGCAGTATTTT. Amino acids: CASRLAALTDTQYF.

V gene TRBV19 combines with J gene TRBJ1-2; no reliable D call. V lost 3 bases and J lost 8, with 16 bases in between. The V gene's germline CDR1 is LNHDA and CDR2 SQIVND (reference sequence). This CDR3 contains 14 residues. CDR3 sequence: CASSMAREKLGYTF. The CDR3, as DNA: TGTGCCAGTAGTATGGCCCGGGAAAAGCTCGGCTACACCTTC.

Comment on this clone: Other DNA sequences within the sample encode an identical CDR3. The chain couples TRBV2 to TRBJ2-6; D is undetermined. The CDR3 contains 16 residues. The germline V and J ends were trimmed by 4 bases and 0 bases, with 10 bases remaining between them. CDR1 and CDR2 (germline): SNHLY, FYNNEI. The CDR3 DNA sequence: TGTGCCAGCAGTGGGGTTGCGGTCTCTGGGGCCAACGTCCTGACTTTC. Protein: CASSGVAVSGANVLTF.

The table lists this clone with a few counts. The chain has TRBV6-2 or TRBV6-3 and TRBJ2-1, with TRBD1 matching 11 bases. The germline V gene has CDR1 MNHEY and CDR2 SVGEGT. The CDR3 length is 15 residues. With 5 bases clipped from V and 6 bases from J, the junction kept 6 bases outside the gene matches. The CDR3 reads CASSGTGGVRNEQFF. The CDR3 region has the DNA TGTGCCAGCAGTGGGACAGGGGGGGTACGCAATGAGCAGTTCTTC.

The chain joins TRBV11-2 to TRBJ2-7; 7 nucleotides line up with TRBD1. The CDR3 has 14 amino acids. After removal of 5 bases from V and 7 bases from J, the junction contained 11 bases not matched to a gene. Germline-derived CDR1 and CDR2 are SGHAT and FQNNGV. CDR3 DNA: TGTGCCAGCAGCCTGGACAGGCCTTCGGGGGAGCAGTACTTC. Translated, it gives CASSLDRPSGEQYF.

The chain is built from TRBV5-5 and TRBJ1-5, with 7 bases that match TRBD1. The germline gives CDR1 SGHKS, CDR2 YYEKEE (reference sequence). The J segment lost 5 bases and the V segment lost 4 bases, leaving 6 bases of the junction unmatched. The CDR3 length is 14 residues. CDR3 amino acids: CASSLDRLDQPQHF. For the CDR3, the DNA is TGTGCCAGCAGCCTGGACAGGTTGGATCAGCCCCAGCATTTT.

The CDR3 is CASSQQRDYGYTF. For the CDR3, the DNA is TGTGCCAGCAGCCAACAGAGGGACTATGGCTACACCTTC. This rearrangement joins TRBV14 to TRBJ1-2; no definite D call. V lost 2 bases and J lost 3, with 7 bases in between. This CDR3 region has 13 residues. Germline V lookup: CDR1 SGHDN, CDR2 FVKESK.

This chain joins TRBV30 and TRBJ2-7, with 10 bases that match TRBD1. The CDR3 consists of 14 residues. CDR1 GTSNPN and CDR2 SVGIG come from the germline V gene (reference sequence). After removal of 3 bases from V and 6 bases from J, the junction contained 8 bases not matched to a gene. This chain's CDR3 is CAWSAGTGAPEQYF. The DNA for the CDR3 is TGTGCCTGGAGCGCCGGGACAGGGGCCCCCGAGCAGTACTTC.

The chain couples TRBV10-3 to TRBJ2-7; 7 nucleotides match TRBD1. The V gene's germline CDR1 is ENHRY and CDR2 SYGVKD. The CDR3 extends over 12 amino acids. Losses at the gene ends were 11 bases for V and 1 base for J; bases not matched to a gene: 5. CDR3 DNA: TGTGCCGCCAGGGACAGTTCCTACGAGCAGTACTTC. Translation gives CAARDSSYEQYF.

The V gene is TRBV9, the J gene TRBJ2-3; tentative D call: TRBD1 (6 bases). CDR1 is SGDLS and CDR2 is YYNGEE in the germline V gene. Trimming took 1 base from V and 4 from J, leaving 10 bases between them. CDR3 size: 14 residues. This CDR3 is CASSVRTDADTQYF. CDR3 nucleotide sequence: TGTGCCAGCAGCGTAAGGACAGACGCAGATACGCAGTATTTT.

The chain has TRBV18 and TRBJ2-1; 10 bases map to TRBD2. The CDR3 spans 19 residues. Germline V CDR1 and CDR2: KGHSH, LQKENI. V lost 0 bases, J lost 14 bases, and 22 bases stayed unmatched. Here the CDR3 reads CASSPPRASGRSKGQGEFF. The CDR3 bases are TGTGCCAGCTCACCACCTCGGGCTAGCGGGAGAAGTAAAGGCCAGGGGGAGTTCTTC.

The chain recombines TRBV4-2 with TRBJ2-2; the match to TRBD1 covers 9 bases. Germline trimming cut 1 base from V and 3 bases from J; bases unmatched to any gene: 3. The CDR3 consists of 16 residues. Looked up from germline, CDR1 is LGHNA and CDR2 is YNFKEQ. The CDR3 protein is CASSQGQGDDTGELFF. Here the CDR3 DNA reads TGTGCCAGCAGCCAAGGACAGGGGGACGACACCGGGGAGCTGTTTTTT.